This T cell receptor beta chain is drawn from a study of Graves' ophthalmopathy and Graves' hyperthyroidism. Regarding the study as a whole: The model's ophthalmopathy progression predictions had roughly 65% sensitivity and 72.22% specificity. Ophthalmopathy and stable hyperthyroidism were discriminated by a 13-signature model, with over 85% sensitivity and under 84% specificity. Blood also harbored most expanded thyroid clonotypes above 0.001 frequency.

RNA transcripts served as template for amplifying TCR beta CDR3 sequences. Following a first-round RT-PCR that used HTBI primers, a second-round multiplex PCR was carried out. MiXCR was run by TCRdb on the multiplex PCR reads, yielding one entry per CDR3 protein. This sample carries approximately 540,000 distinct CDR3 sequences, approximately 37% of them seen once, and the ten largest clones take about 4.6%. Trimming cost V 3 bases and J 2 bases; bases outside gene matches: 4. Germline V CDR1 and CDR2: LNHDA, SQIVND (reference sequence). CDR3 length: 15 residues. Patients in the hyperthyroidism group, adults aged 18 to 65, were newly diagnosed, under 2 months' duration. Comment on this clonotype: Its antigen is undetermined.

The sequencing sample was made of peripheral blood or thyroid tissue (not recorded which). V and J are TRBV19 and TRBJ2-5; 9 bases are shared with TRBD1. This receptor was taken from an adult man with Graves' hyperthyroidism. CDR3 region: CASSIGQGTQETQYF. The CDR3 DNA reads TGTGCCAGTAGTATCGGACAGGGGACTCAAGAGACCCAGTACTTC. Combining the CDR3 with reference TRBV19 and TRBJ2-5 gives the whole variable domain DGGITQSPKYLFRKEGQNVTLSCEQNLNHDAMYWYRQDPGQGLRLIYYSQIVNDFQKGDIAEGYSVSREKKESFPLTVTSAQKNPTAFYLCASSIGQGTQETQYFGPGTRLLVL.